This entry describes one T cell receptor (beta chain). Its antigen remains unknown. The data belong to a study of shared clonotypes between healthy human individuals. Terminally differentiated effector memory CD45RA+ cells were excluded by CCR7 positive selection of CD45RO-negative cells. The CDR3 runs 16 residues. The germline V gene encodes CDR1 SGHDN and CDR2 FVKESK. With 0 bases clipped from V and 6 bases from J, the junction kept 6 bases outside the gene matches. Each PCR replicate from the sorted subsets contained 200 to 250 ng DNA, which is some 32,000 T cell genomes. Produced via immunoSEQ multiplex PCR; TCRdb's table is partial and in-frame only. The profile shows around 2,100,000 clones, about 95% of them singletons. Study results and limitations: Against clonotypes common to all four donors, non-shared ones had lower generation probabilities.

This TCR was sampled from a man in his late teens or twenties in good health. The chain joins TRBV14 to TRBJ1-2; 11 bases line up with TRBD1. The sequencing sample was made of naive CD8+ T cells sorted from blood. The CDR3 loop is CASSQELWTGGDGYTF. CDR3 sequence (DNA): TGTGCCAGCAGCCAAGAGTTATGGACAGGGGGCGATGGCTACACCTTC. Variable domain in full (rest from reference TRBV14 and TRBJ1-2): EAGVTQFPSHSVIEKGQTVTLRCDPISGHDNLYWYRRVMGKEIKFLLHFVKESKQDESGMPNNRFLAERTGGTYSTLKVQPAELEDSGVYFCASSQELWTGGDGYTFGSGTRLTVV.